Each of the 17 T cell receptor beta chains below was sequenced from the same sample in a study of control samples from healthy donors and cancer patients. The table came from immunoSEQ multiplex PCR; TCRdb's copy has only in-frame clones and leaves some out. The sample yields 160,000 or so clones, 92% seen once. The source material was blood. The receptors come from a woman aged 25 to 39 in good health.

V and J are TRBV2 and TRBJ1-4; 9 bases are shared with TRBD1. The junction had 6 bases not matched to a gene; V was cut back by 7 bases and J by 3 bases. Germline loops: CDR1 SNHLY, CDR2 FYNNEI. This CDR3 has 15 amino acids. The CDR3: CASTLDRGANEKLFF. CDR3 sequence (DNA): TGTGCCAGCACCTTGGACAGGGGTGCTAATGAAAAACTGTTTTTT. Drawing the rest from reference TRBV2 and TRBJ1-4, the complete variable domain is EPEVTQTPSHQVTQMGQEVILRCVPISNHLYFYWYRQILGQKVEFLVSFYNNEISEKSEIFDDQFSVERPDGSNFTLKIRSTKLEDSAMYFCASTLDRGANEKLFFGSGTQLSVL.

A remark on this clone: The sample contains more than one DNA sequence encoding this CDR3. V usage is TRBV7-9 and J usage is TRBJ2-7, with TRBD1 matching over 10 bases. Trimming removed 5 bases from V and 3 bases from J; junction bases left unmatched: 4. Per the germline V gene, CDR1 is SEHNR and CDR2 is FQNEAQ (reference sequence). The CDR3 is 14 amino acids. The DNA for the CDR3 is TGTGCCAGCAGCCCTCGGGACAGGGGCTACGAGCAGTACTTC. It encodes CASSPRDRGYEQYF. The complete variable domain, with remaining parts taken from reference TRBV7-9 and TRBJ2-7, reads DTGVSQNPRHKITKRGQNVTFRCDPISEHNRLYWYRQTLGQGPEFLTYFQNEAQLEKSRLLSDRFSAERPKGSFSTLEIQRTEQGDSAMYLCASSPRDRGYEQYFGPGTRLTVT.

This chain joins TRBV12-2 and TRBJ2-1; TRBD2 is the table's D call, not checked against the DNA. TRBV12-2 is a known pseudogene. This CDR3 comprises 18 residues. For the CDR3, the DNA is TGTGCAAGTCGCTTATTATCCTTGATAATCATCGGGGGCAATGAGCAGTTCTTC. This gives the protein CASRLLSLIIIGGNEQFF.

The V gene is TRBV6-5, the J gene TRBJ1-1, with TRBD1 as a possible D gene (6 bases). Germline V gene lookup returns CDR1 MNHEY and CDR2 SVGAGI. V shed 0 bases and J shed 4 bases, with 12 bases lying between them. The CDR3 is made up of 15 amino acids. The CDR3 region is CASSYSIVGATEAFF. CDR3 sequence (DNA): TGTGCCAGCAGTTACTCGATCGTGGGGGCCACTGAAGCTTTCTTT.

This clone was observed a single time. The chain carries TRBV7-9 and TRBJ1-2; D call uncertain. Germline values: CDR1 SEHNR, CDR2 FQNEAQ (reference sequence). Trimming stripped 7 bases from V and 4 bases from J, with 19 bases between. CDR3 length: 15 amino acids. CDR3 loop: CASNPLTWMGYGYTF. CDR3 DNA: TGTGCCAGCAACCCACTTACTTGGATGGGCTATGGCTACACCTTC.

V is TRBV30 and J is TRBJ2-7; no reliable D call. This CDR3 has 12 amino acids. Trimming pared 0 bases from V and 12 bases from J, leaving 15 bases between. Germline CDR1 and CDR2: GTSNPN and SVGIG (reference sequence). In nucleotides, the CDR3 is TGTGCCTGGAGTGTAAGTACACCGCCAGGGTACTTC. It encodes CAWSVSTPPGYF.

The CDR3 DNA is TGTGCCAGCAGTGATTCAGGGATTGGGGCTTTCTTT. The encoded protein is CASSDSGIGAFF. V is TRBV2 and J is TRBJ1-1; possibly TRBD1 for D (5 bases). V was clipped by 3 bases and J by 11 bases, with 13 bases between them. The CDR3 is 12 amino acids. Germline CDR1 is SNHLY and CDR2 is FYNNEI.

The chain combines TRBV7-8 with TRBJ1-1; TRBD1 matches at 7 bases. Germline loops: CDR1 SGHVS, CDR2 FQNEAQ. The length of the CDR3 is 16 residues. Trimming took 1 base from V and 5 from J; bases not matched to a gene: 10. Here the CDR3 reads CASSLGGGRGRTEAFF. As DNA, the CDR3 is TGTGCCAGCAGCTTAGGGGGCGGCAGGGGGAGGACTGAAGCTTTCTTT.

V usage is TRBV13 and J usage is TRBJ2-5; D uncertain. The CDR3 contains 14 residues. CDR1 is PRHDT, CDR2 FYEKMQ, per germline (reference sequence). The V end lost 1 base, the J end lost 0 bases, and 6 bases lay between the germline ends. The CDR3 spells CASSLAGNQETQYF. The CDR3 nucleotides read TGTGCCAGCAGCTTAGCTGGGAACCAAGAGACCCAGTACTTC.

The genes are TRBV7-9 and TRBJ2-7; 7 bases map to TRBD1. The V and J ends lost 0 bases and 4 bases, in that order; junction bases with no gene match: 3. The germline V gene has CDR1 SEHNR and CDR2 FQNEAQ (reference sequence). The CDR3 is 14 residues long. CDR3 in amino acids: CASSLADRQYEQYF. For the CDR3, the DNA is TGTGCCAGCAGCTTAGCGGACAGGCAATACGAGCAGTACTTC.

To note about this clone: One junction end does not reproduce the germline sequence, and a read error may be involved. This chain uses TRBV10-3 with TRBJ2-2, with 7 bases identical to TRBD1. CDR1 is ENHRY and CDR2 is SYGVKD in the germline V gene. The CDR3 consists of 18 residues. The CDR3 DNA reads TGTGCCATCAGTGTTCTCTCCCAGACAGGGATGGACACCGAGGAGCTGTTTTTT. Its protein is CAISVLSQTGMDTEELFF.

This sequence joins TRBV27 and TRBJ2-4; 7 nucleotides line up with TRBD1. CDR1 is MNHEY and CDR2 is SMNVEV in the germline V gene (reference sequence). The CDR3 spans 14 residues. With V trimmed by 3 bases and J by 5 bases, 4 bases remained unmatched. CDR3: CASSFRGRENIQYF. The CDR3 nucleotides read TGTGCCAGCAGTTTTAGGGGGCGCGAAAACATTCAGTACTTC.

The CDR3: CASSTTGTRQETQYF. The CDR3, as DNA: TGCGCCAGCAGCACGACCGGGACTAGACAAGAGACCCAGTACTTC. J is TRBJ2-5 and V is TRBV5-1; 8 bases fit TRBD2. CDR3 size: 15 residues. Losses at the gene ends were 4 bases for V and 2 bases for J; bases not matched to a gene: 7. Germline values: CDR1 SGHRS, CDR2 YFSETQ.

The CDR3 nucleotides are TGTGCCAGCACCAACAGATTCCGGGGGAGCCCGTCTGGAAACACCATATATTTT. Amino acid sequence: CASTNRFRGSPSGNTIYF. The chain couples TRBV28 to TRBJ1-3, with a possible D match to TRBD1 (5 bases). CDR3 length: 18 amino acids. The germline V and J ends were trimmed by 7 bases and 1 base, with 23 bases remaining between them. The V gene's germline CDR1 is MDHEN and CDR2 SYDVKM.

V and J are TRBV9 and TRBJ1-4, with TRBD1 matching over 7 bases. Germline V lookup: CDR1 SGDLS, CDR2 YYNGEE. J was trimmed by 8 bases and V by 2 bases; bases with no gene match: 6. CDR3 length equals 14 residues. This CDR3 reads CASSVGQASEKLFF. CDR3 DNA sequence: TGTGCCAGCAGCGTCGGACAGGCCTCGGAAAAACTGTTTTTT.

On this clone: Other DNA sequences in the sample encode the same CDR3. For the CDR3, the DNA is TGTGCCACAGCCGGGAGCACAGATACGCAGTATTTT. Its translation: CATAGSTDTQYF. The chain recombines TRBV24-1 with TRBJ2-3; no reliable D call. From germline, CDR1 is KGHDR and CDR2 SFDVKD. CDR3 size: 12 residues. Trimming cost V 10 bases and J 0 bases, with 7 bases left between them.

The gene calls are TRBV4-3 and TRBJ2-2; 7 bases agree with TRBD2. V lost 3 bases and J lost 2; bases outside the gene matches: 12. The germline V gene encodes CDR1 LGHNA and CDR2 YSLEER. The CDR3 length is 18 residues. The CDR3 DNA reads TGCGCCAGCAGCCATTACCTCTGGCGGGAGTATAACACCGGGGAGCTGTTTTTT. It codes for CASSHYLWREYNTGELFF.